This T cell receptor (beta chain) is from a study of regulatory T cells in long-lasting Graves disease (dated by TCRdb to the early 2020s). Study-wide context: Newly diagnosed Graves' disease patients had taken antithyroid drugs for less than 3 months. Peripheral blood TCR sequencing and RNA sequencing compared persistent Graves' disease patients with newly diagnosed Graves' disease patients. The study took place in China and was registered as a clinical trial. A total of 33 samples were covered by TCR sequencing, comprising about 13 persistent and about 20 newly diagnosed Graves' disease patients. What the work shows at the level of the full study, not this receptor alone: Compared with newly diagnosed patients, persistent Graves' disease patients had lower TCR Shannon entropy and fewer highly expanded clones, which suggests clonal expansion. The small sample size was acknowledged by the authors as a limitation that may reduce accuracy. More public clonotypes were shared among persistent patients (roughly 2,900) than among newly diagnosed patients (under 1,000). Sequencing and analysis were restricted to the TCR beta chain. Persistent disease showed preferential use of TRBV28, TRBJ1-2 and TRBJ2-5, whereas newly diagnosed disease favored TRBV20-1 and TRBJ2-1. Because the primary lesion, thyroid tissue, could not be accessed, the study looked at peripheral blood alone.

What the time point label conveys for this sample: newly diagnosed GD, antithyroid drugs for less than 3 months. For both TCR sequencing and RNA sequencing, RNA was extracted from PBMCs in TRIzol. Graves' disease was diagnosed according to American Thyroid Association guidelines. The patients came from an endocrinology department in Xi'an, China. Each patient gave approximately 8.8 milliliters of peripheral blood, collected in an EDTA anticoagulant tube. Ficoll Paque Plus density gradient separation was used to isolate PBMCs, and no further T cell sorting was performed. An Agilent 2100 Bioanalyzer and agarose gel were used to check RNA quality, while a NanoDrop 2000 measured RNA concentration. The library was built by means of multiplex PCR. The run used an Illumina HiSeq 4000. iRepertoire HTBI primers and Arm-PCR amplification of CDR3 regions were used to construct TCR beta libraries. PCR products were gel purified before sequencing. Per the source publication's procedure: Gene usage analysis of CDR3 amino acid clonotypes used the roughly 60 TRBV and approximately 13 TRBJ segments found across samples. Filtered high-quality paired reads were merged into contigs using COPE and FqMerger. BLAST was used to align contigs to the IMGT TRBV, TRBD and TRBJ reference genes, and CDR3 was defined following IMGT. Clonotypes above 0.1% frequency were classified as highly expanded clones. Shannon entropy served as the measure of repertoire diversity, while the Gini coefficient captured V-J evenness. A clonotype found in more than one individual was treated as public. Using fastp trimming at Q25 and MiXCR clonotype assembly, TCRdb reanalyzed the public sequencing data and kept in-frame beta chains. Identical CDR3 protein sequences are pooled into one entry, listed with their most common genes and DNA. These V and J calls rely on TCRdb rather than the paper's analysis. The sample table contains about 440,000 distinct CDR3 sequences; only one count was recorded for more than 12% of them. 16% of the sample belongs to the ten largest clones.

Notes on this clonotype: The antigen it recognizes is unknown. Base qualities are not at hand, and no much larger clone is one base apart.

Deletion took 4 bases off V and 4 bases off J, with a span of 14 bases between the germline ends. The germline V gene provides CDR1 SGHTA and CDR2 FQGTGA. The CDR3 has 15 amino acids, counting the end cysteine and phenylalanine. Only the CDR3 portion is preserved as DNA: 45 bases, with reading frame beginning at the first base. The sample also formed part of further work on T cells in Graves' hyperthyroidism and ophthalmopathy. As noted in the second study: Graves' hyperthyroidism was defined as stable when no progression to ophthalmopathy occurred over 18 months of follow-up. Hyperthyroidism patients were aged 18 to 65 years and newly diagnosed, with disease duration of less than 2 months. The study excluded patients with uncontrolled infections, other autoimmune diseases, pregnancy or lactation. Diagnoses relied on clinical symptoms, serum thyroxine and TRAb, thyroid ultrasound and orbital computed tomography. The first round of RT-PCR for the TCR CDR3 was performed with the HTBI primer set and the Qiagen OneStep RT-PCR kit. Most expanded thyroid clonotypes (frequency above 0.001) were also detected in blood, a finding suggesting that blood repertoires may reflect thyroid immune responses. Ophthalmopathy was separated from stable hyperthyroidism by a 13 V-J signature model, with 85% to 90% sensitivity and about 81% specificity obtained in cross-validation and 80%/75% obtained in testing. In validation, the model predicted progression to ophthalmopathy a median of roughly six months before onset, with about 70% sensitivity and roughly 79% specificity. To identify TCR V-J signatures that set the groups apart, the researchers used a discovery cohort of more than 95 patients, made up of some 41 with Graves' ophthalmopathy and 57 with stable Graves' hyperthyroidism. Whether ophthalmopathy could be predicted prospectively was tested in an independent validation cohort made up of under 20 hyperthyroidism patients plus 17 patients who later progressed to ophthalmopathy. The 75 to 100 discovery patients were divided at random into training and test sets in a 7:3 ratio. The study also compared thyroid tissue and blood T-cell repertoires from about six Graves' hyperthyroidism patients. After sampling, hyperthyroidism patients received methimazole starting at 30 mg daily, and ophthalmopathy patients received high-dose intravenous methylprednisolone. A second multiplex PCR round built the libraries, followed by size selection and purification. The libraries were sequenced on an Illumina HiSeq2000 using paired-end 100 bp reads. SOAPnuke was used to process the raw data, with reads discarded if the reads contained adapters or uncalled bases, had a mean Phred below 15, or lacked an exact constant-primer or identifier match. COPE v1.2.5 was used to merge high-quality paired reads, and clonotypes were defined as unique nucleotide sequences. Clonotypes were aligned to IMGT TRBV, TRBD and TRBJ reference segments using MiTCR v1.1. Analysis was restricted to V-J combinations with a frequency above 0.0001, which covered 98% to 99.2% of repertoires. The TCS score was defined as the ratio of F50 (clonal expansion) to E x V (chaos), calculated using BLOSUM62-based TCRdist between CDR3 peptides within each V-J. Welch's t-statistics and random forest reduced roughly 500 V-J features to 13, which were used in a naive Bayes classifier (R e1071). No statistical method was used to set the sample size in advance, and investigators knew the group allocation. According to the paper, TCR Vbeta CDR3 sequencing was carried out on roughly 130 peripheral blood samples, which came from around 43 ophthalmopathy, about 75 hyperthyroidism and about 17 progressor patients.

The receptor was derived from a woman aged 25 to 39 with Graves disease. Donor details come from another sample of the same person, matched by shared clones. The V gene is TRBV7-3 and the J gene is TRBJ2-1; a confident D gene designation cannot be given. Specimen: peripheral blood mononuclear cells (PBMCs), collected at new diagnosis, from a patient treated with antithyroid drugs. The CDR3 region: CASSSPRARYNEQFF. The nucleotides read TGTGCCAGCAGCTCCCCCCGGGCCCGATACAATGAGCAGTTCTTC.